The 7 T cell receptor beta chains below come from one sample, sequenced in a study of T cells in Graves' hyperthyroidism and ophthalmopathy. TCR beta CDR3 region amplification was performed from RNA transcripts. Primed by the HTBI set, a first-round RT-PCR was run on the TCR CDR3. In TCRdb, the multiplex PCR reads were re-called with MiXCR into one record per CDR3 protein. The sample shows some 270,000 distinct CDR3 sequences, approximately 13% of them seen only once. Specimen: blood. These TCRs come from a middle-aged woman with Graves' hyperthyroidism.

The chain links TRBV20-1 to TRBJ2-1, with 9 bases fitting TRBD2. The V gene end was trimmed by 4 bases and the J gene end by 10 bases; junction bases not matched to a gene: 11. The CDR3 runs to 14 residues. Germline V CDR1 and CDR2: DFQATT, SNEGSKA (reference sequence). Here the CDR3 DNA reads TGCAGTGCTACCCTTACTCTGACTAGCGGAGAGCAGTTCTTC. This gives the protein CSATLTLTSGEQFF.

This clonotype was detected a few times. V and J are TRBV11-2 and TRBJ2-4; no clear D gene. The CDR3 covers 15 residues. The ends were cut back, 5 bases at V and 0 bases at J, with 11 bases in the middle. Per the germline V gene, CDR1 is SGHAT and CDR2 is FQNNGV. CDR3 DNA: TGTGCCAGCAGCAAAACTACCCTAGCCAAAAACATTCAGTACTTC. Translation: CASSKTTLAKNIQYF.

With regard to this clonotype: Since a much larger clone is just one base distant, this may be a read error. In nucleotides, the CDR3 is TGTGCCATCAGTGCGGCAGGTTTCACTTCACCCCCCCACTTT. It encodes CAISAAGFTSPPHF. The genes are TRBV10-3 and TRBJ1-6; no clear D. CDR1 and CDR2 from the germline V gene are ENHRY and SYGVKD. CDR3 length: 14 amino acids.

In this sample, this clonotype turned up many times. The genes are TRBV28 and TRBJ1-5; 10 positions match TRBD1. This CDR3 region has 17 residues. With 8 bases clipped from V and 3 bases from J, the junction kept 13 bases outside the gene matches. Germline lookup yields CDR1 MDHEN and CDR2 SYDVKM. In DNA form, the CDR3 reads TGTGCCAGCGGAAAATACCGGGACAGGGGACCCAATCAGCCCCAGCATTTT. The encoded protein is CASGKYRDRGPNQPQHF.

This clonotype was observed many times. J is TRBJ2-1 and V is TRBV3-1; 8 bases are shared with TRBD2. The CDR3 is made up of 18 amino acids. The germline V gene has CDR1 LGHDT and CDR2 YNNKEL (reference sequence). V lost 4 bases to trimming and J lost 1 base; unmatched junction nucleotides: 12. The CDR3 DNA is TGTGCCAGCAGCCCCCAAAGCGGGAGACGCACATCCTACAATGAGCAGTTCTTC. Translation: CASSPQSGRRTSYNEQFF.

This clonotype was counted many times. This CDR3 is CASSQGTGYNSPLHF. The CDR3 DNA follows: TGTGCCAGCAGCCAGGGGACAGGATATAATTCACCCCTCCACTTT. The chain employs TRBV3-1 and TRBJ1-6; 8 nucleotides line up with TRBD1. J lost 4 bases, V lost 3 bases, and 2 bases had no gene match. The V gene's germline CDR1 is LGHDT and CDR2 YNNKEL (reference sequence). The CDR3 is 15 amino acids.

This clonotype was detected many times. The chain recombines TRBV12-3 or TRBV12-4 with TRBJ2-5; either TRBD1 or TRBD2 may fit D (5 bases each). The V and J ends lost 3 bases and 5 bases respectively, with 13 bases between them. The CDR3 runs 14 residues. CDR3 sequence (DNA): TGTGCCAGCAGTTTGCAGGGCGGAGGCGAGACCCAGTACTTC. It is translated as CASSLQGGGETQYF.